This is a list of T cell receptor beta chains from one sample in a study of human T cells and chemical hapten exposure. MiXCR, run by TCRdb on the RACE reads, gives a single entry per CDR3 protein. The data contain approximately 44,000 distinct CDR3 sequences, roughly 4.5% of them singletons. Sequencing input: whole blood. These receptors were collected from a human donor in good health. Some clones in this sample may be carry-over from other donors' samples. The CDR3 runs from the conserved cysteine through the conserved F or W. A D gene is named only where the DNA matches it firmly. Part of the rows lack a size; the others show once, few, many or a class for expanded clones.

d_call,j_call,cdr3_length,clone_size,v_call,cdr3_nt,cdr3_aa
.,TRBJ2-1,14,many,TRBV20-1,TGCAGTGCCCCCCAGCGGCCCTCCTACAATGAGCAGTTCTTC,CSAPQRPSYNEQFF
.,TRBJ2-3,12,many,TRBV29-1,TGCAGCGTTGTTGTCTCCACAGATACGCAGTATTTT,CSVVVSTDTQYF
TRBD1,TRBJ1-5,14,many,TRBV18,TGTGCCAGCCGAGGAGGACAGGGGAATCAGCCCCAGCATTTT,CASRGGQGNQPQHF
TRBD2,TRBJ2-1,17,.,TRBV30,TGTGCCTGGATGGGGGGGGTAGCGGGAGAAAAGGGCAATGAGCAGTTCTTC,CAWMGGVAGEKGNEQFF
TRBD1,TRBJ2-3,17,many,TRBV6-5,TGTGCCAGCAGTTACTCCCTGGACAGGGTGCGGCCAGATACGCAGTATTTT,CASSYSLDRVRPDTQYF
TRBD1,TRBJ2-7,16,.,TRBV6-5,TGTGCCAGCAGTTCAATGGACAGGTTGACGACCTACGAGCAGTACTTC,CASSSMDRLTTYEQYF
TRBD2,TRBJ2-2,19,.,TRBV7-8,TGTGCCAGCAGCATCCCTGGGGCTAGCGGAAACCCGAACACCGGGGAGCTGTTTTTT,CASSIPGASGNPNTGELFF
TRBD2,TRBJ2-3,15,many,TRBV14,TGTGCCAGCAGCCAGGGGAGGACTAGCTCAGATACGCAGTATTTT,CASSQGRTSSDTQYF
.,TRBJ2-3,13,many,TRBV5-1,TGCGCCAGCAGTCCCGGGGTCACAGATACGCAGTATTTT,CASSPGVTDTQYF
.,TRBJ1-2,14,many,TRBV20-1,TGCAGTGGCGGGGGGGATAGGGCAGTCTATGGCTACACCTTC,CSGGGDRAVYGYTF
.,TRBJ2-7,16,.,TRBV29-1,TGCAGCGTTGTTCGGGCGGGGGCGGGTCTCCAGGGGGAGCAGTACTTC,CSVVRAGAGLQGEQYF
.,TRBJ2-7,13,few,TRBV28,TGTGCCAGCAGTTCGCCAGTACCCTACGAGCAGTACTTC,CASSSPVPYEQYF
.,TRBJ1-5,17,many,TRBV21-1,TGTGCCAGCAGCACAAAGTTGGGACACCCTAGCAATCAGCCCCAGCATTTT,CASSTKLGHPSNQPQHF
TRBD2,TRBJ2-1,15,many,TRBV18,TGTGCCAGCTCACCACCGCTAGCGGGAGGGGATGAGCAGTTCTTC,CASSPPLAGGDEQFF
.,TRBJ2-1,14,many,TRBV6-1,TGTGCCAGCTCTCCGGGATTCTCCTACAATGAGCAGTTCTTC,CASSPGFSYNEQFF
.,TRBJ1-1,14,few,TRBV6-5,TGTGCCAGCACCCCGTTTCGGGCGAACACTGAAGCTTTCTTT,CASTPFRANTEAFF
.,TRBJ2-1,20,many,TRBV12-1,TGTGCCAGCAGCCCAATAGCGGGAGCAGTTAGCAGTCCGTCCTACAATGAGCAGTTCTTC,CASSPIAGAVSSPSYNEQFF
TRBD2,TRBJ2-1,17,few,TRBV19,TGTGCCAGTACCAAGGACGCGGCGGGGGGTGGGAAGAATGAGCAGTTCTTC,CASTKDAAGGGKNEQFF
.,TRBJ2-1,11,many,TRBV29-1,TGCAGCGCGCCCAGTGGGGATGAGCAGTTCTTC,CSAPSGDEQFF
.,TRBJ2-7,14,.,TRBV20-1,TGCAGTGCTAGAGGAGGAGGGAGAGGGTACGAGCAGTACTTC,CSARGGGRGYEQYF
TRBD2,TRBJ2-3,11,.,TRBV20-1,TGCAGTGCTTCGAAGCGGGACCCGCAGTATTTT,CSASKRDPQYF
TRBD1,TRBJ2-7,16,few,TRBV28,TGTGCCAGCAGCCCAGACAGGGGGCGTTCCCCCTACGAGCAGTACTTC,CASSPDRGRSPYEQYF
.,TRBJ1-2,14,many,TRBV4-1,TGCGCCAGCAGCCAAGATAAGTCCGGACCTGGCTACACCTTC,CASSQDKSGPGYTF
.,TRBJ1-2,11,many,TRBV20-1,TGCAGTGCTAGATGGCAGAATGGCTACACCTTC,CSARWQNGYTF
.,TRBJ2-1,14,.,TRBV20-1,TGCAGTGCTGACGCGGGGAGCTGCTACAATGAGCAGTTCTTC,CSADAGSCYNEQFF
.,TRBJ2-7,14,few,TRBV7-9,TGTGCCAGCAGCTTGAGGGACCCAGCCTACGAGCAGTACTTC,CASSLRDPAYEQYF
.,TRBJ2-5,14,.,TRBV28,TGTGCCAGCAGTATGGCAGAACCGGTAGAGACCCAGTACTTC,CASSMAEPVETQYF
.,TRBJ2-7,16,many,TRBV6-6,TGTGCCAGCAGTTACTTCACGACTGAGGGGAATTACGAGCAGTACTTC,CASSYFTTEGNYEQYF